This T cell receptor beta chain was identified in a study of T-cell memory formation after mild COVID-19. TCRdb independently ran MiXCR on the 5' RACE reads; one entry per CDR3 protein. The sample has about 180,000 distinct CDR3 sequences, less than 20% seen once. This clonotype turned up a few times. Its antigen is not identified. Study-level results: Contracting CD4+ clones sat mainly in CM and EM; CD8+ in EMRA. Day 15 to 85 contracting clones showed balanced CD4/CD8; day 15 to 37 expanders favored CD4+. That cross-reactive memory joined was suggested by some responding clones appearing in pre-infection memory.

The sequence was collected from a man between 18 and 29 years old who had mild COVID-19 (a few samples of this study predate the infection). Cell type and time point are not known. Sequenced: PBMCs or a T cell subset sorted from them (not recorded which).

CDR3 nucleotides: TGTGCCAGCAGTTACCTAAGGCGGCAGGGGAGGGCTTATAGCAATCAGCCCCAGCATTTT. This gives the protein CASSYLRRQGRAYSNQPQHF. This rearrangement joins TRBV6-2 or TRBV6-3 to TRBJ1-5, with D maybe TRBD1 (6 bases). V was cut by 2 bases and J by 0 bases, with 23 bases left in between. This CDR3 region has 20 residues. Germline V lookup: CDR1 MNHEY, CDR2 SVGEGT.